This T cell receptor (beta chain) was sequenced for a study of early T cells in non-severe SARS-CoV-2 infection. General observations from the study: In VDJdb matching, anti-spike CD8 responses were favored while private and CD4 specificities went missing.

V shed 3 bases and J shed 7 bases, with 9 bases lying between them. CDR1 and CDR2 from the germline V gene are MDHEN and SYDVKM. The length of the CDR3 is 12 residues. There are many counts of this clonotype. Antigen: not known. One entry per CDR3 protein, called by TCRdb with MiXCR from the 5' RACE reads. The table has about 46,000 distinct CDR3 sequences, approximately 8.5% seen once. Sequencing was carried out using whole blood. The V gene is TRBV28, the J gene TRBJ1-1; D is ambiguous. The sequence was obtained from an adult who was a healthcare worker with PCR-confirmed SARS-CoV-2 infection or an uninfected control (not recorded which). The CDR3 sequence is CASSFQLNEAFF. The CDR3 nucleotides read TGTGCCAGCAGTTTTCAGCTTAATGAAGCTTTCTTT.